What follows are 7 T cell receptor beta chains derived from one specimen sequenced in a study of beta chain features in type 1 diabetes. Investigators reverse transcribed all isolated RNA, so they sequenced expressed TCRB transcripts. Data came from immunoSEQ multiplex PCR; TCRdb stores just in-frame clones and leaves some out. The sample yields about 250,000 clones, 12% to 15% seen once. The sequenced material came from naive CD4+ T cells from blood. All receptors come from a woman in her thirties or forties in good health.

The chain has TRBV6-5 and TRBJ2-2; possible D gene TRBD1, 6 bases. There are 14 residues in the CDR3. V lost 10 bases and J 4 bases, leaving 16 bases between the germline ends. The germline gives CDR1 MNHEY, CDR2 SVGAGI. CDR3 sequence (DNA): TGTGCCACCCGGCTACAGGGTTTCACCGGGGAGCTGTTTTTT. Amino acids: CATRLQGFTGELFF.

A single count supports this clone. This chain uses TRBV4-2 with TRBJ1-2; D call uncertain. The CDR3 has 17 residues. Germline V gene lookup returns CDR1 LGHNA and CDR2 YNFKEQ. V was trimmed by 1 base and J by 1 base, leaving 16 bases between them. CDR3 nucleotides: TGTGCCAGCAGCCAAGTGTCATCAGGCTTCCTTAACTATGGCTACACCTTC. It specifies CASSQVSSGFLNYGYTF.

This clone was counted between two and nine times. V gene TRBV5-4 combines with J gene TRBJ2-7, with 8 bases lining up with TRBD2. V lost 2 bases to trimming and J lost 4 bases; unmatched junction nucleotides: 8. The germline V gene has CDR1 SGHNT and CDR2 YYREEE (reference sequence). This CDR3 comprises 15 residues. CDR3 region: CASSFGTSVGYEQYF. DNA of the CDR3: TGTGCCAGCAGCTTCGGGACTAGTGTGGGATACGAGCAGTACTTC.

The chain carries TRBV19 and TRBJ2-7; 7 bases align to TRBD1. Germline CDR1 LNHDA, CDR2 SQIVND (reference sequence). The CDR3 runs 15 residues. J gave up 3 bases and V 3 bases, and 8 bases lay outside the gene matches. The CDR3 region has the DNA TGTGCCAGTAGTATTATATGGGGACAGCACTACGAGCAGTACTTC. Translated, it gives CASSIIWGQHYEQYF.

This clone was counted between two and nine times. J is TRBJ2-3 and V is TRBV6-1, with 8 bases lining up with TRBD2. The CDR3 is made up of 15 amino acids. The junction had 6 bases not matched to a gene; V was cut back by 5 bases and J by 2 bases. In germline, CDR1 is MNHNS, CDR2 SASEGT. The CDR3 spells CASSSRGATTDTQYF. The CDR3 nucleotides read TGTGCCAGCAGTTCGCGGGGGGCCACCACAGATACGCAGTATTTT.

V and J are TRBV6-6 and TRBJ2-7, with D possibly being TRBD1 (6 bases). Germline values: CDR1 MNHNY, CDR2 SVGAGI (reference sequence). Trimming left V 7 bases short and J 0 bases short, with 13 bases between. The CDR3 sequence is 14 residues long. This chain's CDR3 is CASTTNRVSYEQYF. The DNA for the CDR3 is TGTGCCAGCACCACGAACAGGGTCTCCTACGAGCAGTACTTC.

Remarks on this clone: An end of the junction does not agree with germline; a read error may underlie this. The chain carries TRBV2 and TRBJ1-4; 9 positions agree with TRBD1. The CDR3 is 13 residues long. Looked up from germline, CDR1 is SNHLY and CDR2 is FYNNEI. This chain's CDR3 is CASSINTGTGRNF. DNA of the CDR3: TGTGCCAGCAGCATTAATACCGGGACAGGGCGCAATTTT.